This TCR beta chain was sequenced in a study of T cells in Graves' hyperthyroidism and ophthalmopathy. The study's findings and limits: Ophthalmopathy was model-predicted a median around seven months pre-onset. Blood also showed most of the thyroid clonotypes that were expanded above 0.001.

Between the trimmed V and J ends, which lost 8 bases and 4 bases, there was a span of 6 bases. The CDR3 length is 11 residues. The germline CDR1 and CDR2 sequences are MNHEY and SVGAGI. TCR beta CDR3 regions were amplified from RNA. TCR CDR3 underwent first-round RT-PCR with the HTBI primer set. TCRdb recomputed calls from the multiplex PCR reads with MiXCR, one row per CDR3 protein. Here the sample spans about 280,000 distinct CDR3 sequences, approximately 26% being singletons. This clonotype has at least ten counts. As yet, its antigen is unknown. This sequence was found in a man aged 35 to 55 with Graves' hyperthyroidism that later progressed to Graves' ophthalmopathy. The sample was blood. The chain couples TRBV6-5 to TRBJ1-3; D is undetermined. The DNA for the CDR3 is TGTGCCAGCTCAGCGGGAAACACCATATATTTT. Translated, it gives CASSAGNTIYF.